This T cell receptor (beta chain) appears in the sequencing data of a study of T cell responses to AZD1222 COVID-19 vaccine (dated by TCRdb to 2020 to 2023). Background for the entire study: A total of 233 trial participants underwent TCR sequencing, of whom 200 to 220 received two doses of AZD1222 and 26 received two doses of the MenACWY control vaccine. Trial participants were enrolled by age into subgroups of 18-55, 56-69 and 70-plus years, and roughly 160, 29 and 62 TCR-sequenced participants, respectively, were included in these subgroups. General findings and caveats noted by the study authors: After two AZD1222 doses, spike-specific TCR breadth and depth were significantly higher than at day 0 and than in MenACWY recipients. Because no samples from the day 14 peak response were available, repertoires could be characterized only after the peak T cell response. Reportedly, close to half of the unique spike-specific TCRs recognized epitopes lying outside the regions that are mutated in the B.1.351 and B.1.1.7 variants. The 56-69-year group was small, and its depth increase did not reach significance, likely because of low power. Vaccine-associated CD4 TCRs spanned the whole spike protein, with dominant responses in regions 160-218 and 743-854. Participants were mostly white British, with more females than males. The authors suggested clonal diversity may have been underestimated. Conclusions about previously exposed vaccinees are limited because only five to seven AZD1222 recipients were SARS-CoV-2 seropositive at baseline.

With regard to this clone: No antigen is known for it. No per-base quality is available; no much larger clone lies one base away.

The CDR3 regions of human TCRbeta chains were analyzed by immunosequencing. Per the original workflow: TCRs in the repertoires were compared against a reference library of SARS-CoV-2-specific TCRs that had been generated with the MIRA antigen-specificity platform. Breadth meant the fraction of unique TCRs that were SARS-CoV-2-associated, whereas depth meant the fraction of total T cells that were SARS-CoV-2-associated. Using the MIRA data, every spike-specific TCR was mapped to the spike region that the TCR reacted to and assigned to either a CD4 or a CD8 class. Log10-transformed breadth and depth values were compared by one-way ANOVA with Sidak's multiple comparisons tests. TCRdb obtained this table from immuneACCESS and retained in-frame rearrangements with V and J assigned. These tables miss some clones; where compared with another copy, unresolved V genes account for less than half of the shortfall, and the remainder is unexplained. V, J and clone size derive from that table, while D and trimming were established from the DNA sequence. The sample records some 150,000 clones, 80% to 95% of which are singletons. The leading ten clones occupy less than 3.5% of the sample.

CDR1 and CDR2 were assigned from the germline V gene as SNHLY and FYNNEI. Unmatched junction bases come to 7, with V trimmed by 6 bases and J by 2 bases. The CDR3 starts with the cysteine, ends with the phenylalanine, and has 15 residues. The CDR3 DNA has 45 bases and is translated from base 1. The sample's time point label is to be understood as: baseline before first vaccination. Read against the paper, the sample's treatment or condition label means: meningococcal conjugate vaccine given as trial control. Vaccinee samples came from UK trials COV001 and COV002, including a single-blind randomized controlled phase 2/3 trial of AZD1222 (ChAdOx1 nCoV-19) in healthy adults. Trial participant PBMC samples were collected at day 0 and day 28 after the second dose for TCRbeta chain sequencing.

The rearranged segments are TRBV2 and TRBJ1-3; 7 bases in between match TRBD1. The sample consisted of peripheral blood, taken on day 0 of MenACWY control vaccination. The sequence derives from an adult in good health. The CDR3 protein sequence reads: CASSLGGSTGNTIYF. The nucleotide sequence is TGTGCCAGCAGCTTAGGGGGCTCCACTGGAAACACCATATATTTT.